This T cell receptor (beta chain) was observed in a study of brain T cells in children with intractable seizures. As to time point: blood from clinic visit 5 months post-surgery; TSC patient then seizure free. Surgery cases with the highest brain T cell transcript signatures were chosen for sequencing. Pre-surgery treatment included at least one anti-epileptic drug. TCRdb's table, derived via immunoSEQ multiplex PCR, lists solely in-frame clones and lacks some. The sample lists about 350,000 clones, 93% seen once, with 5% to 7% in the top ten. The material was peripheral blood, obtained 5 to 6 months after surgery. This TCR was sampled from a boy under three years old with tuberous sclerosis and intractable seizures.

The CDR3 region has the DNA TGTGCCAGAAGCTTGGCTGGACGAGAGAGAGGCGCAGATACGCAGTATTTT. It codes for CARSLAGRERGADTQYF. V and J are TRBV5-3 and TRBJ2-3; no definite D call. TRBV5-3 falls under the ORF class, with uncertain function. Between the trimmed V and J ends, which lost 0 bases and 4 bases, there was a span of 18 bases. CDR3 length: 17 residues.